These 5 T cell receptor beta chains share one sample of origin, sequenced in a study of regulatory T cells in long-lasting Graves disease. CDR3-region Arm-PCR and iRepertoire HTBI primers produced the TCR beta libraries. One entry per CDR3 protein, called by TCRdb with MiXCR from the multiplex PCR reads. The data contain about 540,000 distinct CDR3 sequences, approximately 13% of them singletons. Stated time point: newly diagnosed GD, antithyroid drugs for less than 3 months. Scientists built the TCR library using RNA that was extracted from PBMCs. These data are also associated with another study on T cells in Graves' hyperthyroidism and ophthalmopathy.

Here the sequenced sample was peripheral blood mononuclear cells (PBMCs), taken at new diagnosis, from a patient treated with antithyroid drugs. The source of these receptors is a man aged 25-45 years with Graves disease.

This clonotype was observed at least ten times. The V call is TRBV20-1, the J call TRBJ2-3; TRBD2 matches at 7 bases. Trimming at V came to 3 bases and at J to 4 bases, leaving 10 bases not matched to a gene. The CDR3 contains 15 residues. CDR1 is DFQATT and CDR2 is SNEGSKA in the germline V gene (reference sequence). The CDR3 is CSASPLADFADTQYF. The CDR3 DNA follows: TGCAGTGCTAGCCCTCTAGCGGACTTCGCAGATACGCAGTATTTT.

This clonotype was seen a handful of times. The chain has TRBV5-6 and TRBJ2-7; TRBD2 aligns across 14 bases. Per the germline V gene, CDR1 is SGHDT and CDR2 is YYEEEE. This CDR3 comprises 16 residues. Trimming cost V 5 bases and J 2 bases; bases outside gene matches: 6. The DNA of the CDR3 is TGTGCCAGCAGACCTCGACTAGCGGGAGGGACCTACGAGCAGTACTTC. It is translated as CASRPRLAGGTYEQYF.

There are many counts of this clonotype. CDR3 amino acids: CASSLHPSDTQYF. The DNA for the CDR3 is TGTGCCAGCTCACTACACCCTTCAGATACGCAGTATTTT. V usage is TRBV18 and J usage is TRBJ2-3; the D is unclear. Germline V CDR1 and CDR2: KGHSH, LQKENI. V was cut by 4 bases and J by 4 bases, with 9 bases left in between. This CDR3 spans 13 amino acids.

There are many counts of this clonotype. The chain combines TRBV7-9 with TRBJ1-2, with D perhaps TRBD1 (5 bases). CDR1 and CDR2 from the germline V gene are SEHNR and FQNEAQ (reference sequence). V lost 1 base to trimming and J lost 7 bases, with 16 bases between them. There are 15 residues in the CDR3. In DNA form, the CDR3 reads TGTGCCAGCAGCTTAGTCTCAAAAGGGGCTGTTGGCTACACCTTC. Translation: CASSLVSKGAVGYTF.

This clonotype was seen ten or more times. The chain combines TRBV20-1 with TRBJ2-1, with D perhaps being TRBD1 or TRBD2 (5 bases each). The CDR3 covers 16 residues. Trimming removed 8 bases from V and 2 bases from J, with 22 bases in between. Germline V gene data show CDR1 as DFQATT and CDR2 as SNEGSKA (reference sequence). CDR3 protein: CSKNPGGGLTYNEQFF. The DNA of the CDR3 is TGCAGTAAGAATCCAGGTGGGGGTTTAACCTACAATGAGCAGTTCTTC.